This entry lists 20 T cell receptor beta chains sequenced from one sample in a study of cytomegalovirus exposure and HLA in healthy donors. The study ran its PCR with 60 Vbeta and 13 Jbeta primers. Sequencing used immunoSEQ multiplex PCR; TCRdb keeps in-frame clones, though not all of them. This table has 100,000 to 120,000 clones, around 77% appearing once. The sample was PBMCs. Receptors originate from a woman in her 30s in good health and CMV-seropositive.

The chain couples TRBV13 to TRBJ1-3; unclear D gene. The CDR3 has 17 residues. Germline assignment: CDR1 PRHDT and CDR2 FYEKMQ (reference sequence). Trimming pared 6 bases from V and 1 base from J, leaving 19 bases between. For the CDR3, the DNA is TGTGCCAGCAGTCTCATCTCGCGGGGAAGATCTGGAAACACCATATATTTT. This gives the protein CASSLISRGRSGNTIYF.

V gene TRBV21-1 combines with J gene TRBJ1-2; no check of the table's D call, TRBD1, against the DNA was made. TRBV21-1 is reported as a pseudogene. The CDR3 consists of 18 residues. The CDR3 here is CASSTLGRRQGKQGGYTF. Written as DNA, the CDR3 is TGTGCCAGCAGCACCCTAGGCAGGAGACAGGGAAAGCAGGGGGGCTACACCTTC.

The J gene is TRBJ2-3, the V gene TRBV5-4; TRBD1 matches at 8 bases. This CDR3 comprises 17 residues. Looked up from germline, CDR1 is SGHNT and CDR2 is YYREEE (reference sequence). The V gene end was trimmed by 3 bases and the J gene end by 3 bases; junction bases not matched to a gene: 12. CDR3 sequence reads: CASSSRQGSLPTDTQYF. Here the CDR3 DNA reads TGTGCCAGCAGCTCCCGACAGGGGAGCCTTCCTACAGATACGCAGTATTTT.

This chain joins TRBV5-1 and TRBJ2-7, with D possibly TRBD2 on 5 matching bases. This CDR3 has 14 residues. Germline V gene data show CDR1 as SGHRS and CDR2 as YFSETQ. V was clipped by 1 base and J by 7 bases, with 15 bases between them. CDR3 sequence (DNA): TGCGCCAGCAGCTTGAGACGGAACTCGGGGGAGCAGTACTTC. Translation gives CASSLRRNSGEQYF.

This CDR3 reads CASSPRGRNEQYF. The CDR3 coding sequence is TGCGCCAGCAGCCCCAGGGGGCGAAACGAGCAGTACTTC. The V gene is TRBV4-1, the J gene TRBJ2-7, with 8 bases matching TRBD1. Germline trimming cut 4 bases from V and 5 bases from J; bases unmatched to any gene: 4. This CDR3 contains 13 residues. Germline V gives CDR1 MGHRA, CDR2 YSYEKL.

V and J are TRBV5-4 and TRBJ1-1, with 7 bases fitting TRBD1. This CDR3 has 17 amino acids. V lost 0 bases to trimming and J lost 5 bases; unmatched junction nucleotides: 13. The germline V gene has CDR1 SGHNT and CDR2 YYREEE (reference sequence). The CDR3 spells CASSLAGQRILGTEAFF. DNA for the CDR3: TGTGCCAGCAGCTTGGCGGGACAGCGGATCTTGGGGACTGAAGCTTTCTTT.

The chain is built from TRBV6-5 and TRBJ1-1; weak D call: TRBD1 (6 bases). The CDR3 has 12 amino acids. Germline loops: CDR1 MNHEY, CDR2 SVGAGI. Trimming cost V 6 bases and J 6 bases, with 11 bases left between them. The CDR3 reads CASSQGFSEAFF. CDR3 nucleotide sequence: TGTGCCAGCAGCCAGGGGTTTTCTGAAGCTTTCTTT.

The chain joins TRBV19 to TRBJ1-4; 8 bases map to TRBD1. With V trimmed by 6 bases and J by 3 bases, 12 bases remained unmatched. Germline V gives CDR1 LNHDA, CDR2 SQIVND (reference sequence). CDR3 length equals 17 residues. As DNA, the CDR3 is TGTGCCAGTAGGAAGGACAGGGAGGGCACTTCTAATGAAAAACTGTTTTTT. Its protein product is CASRKDREGTSNEKLFF.

The chain joins TRBV2 to TRBJ1-5; D might be TRBD1 (6 bases). The CDR3 totals 13 residues. CDR1 and CDR2 from the germline V gene are SNHLY and FYNNEI. The ends were cut back, 6 bases at V and 3 bases at J, with 9 bases in the middle. CDR3 residues: CASRRDNNQPQHF. The CDR3 DNA reads as TGTGCCAGCAGGAGGGACAACAATCAGCCCCAGCATTTT.

The chain recombines TRBV18 with TRBJ1-2; no clear D gene. Germline CDR1 reads KGHSH; CDR2 reads LQKENI. V lost 4 bases to trimming and J lost 3 bases, with 9 bases between them. CDR3 length equals 13 residues. The CDR3 protein is CASSREKHYGYTF. The DNA of the CDR3 is TGTGCCAGCTCACGGGAGAAACACTATGGCTACACCTTC.

The chain has TRBV19 and TRBJ1-4; TRBD1 matches 8 bases. V was pared by 8 bases and J by 0 bases, with 8 bases of the junction left unmatched. The CDR3 is 16 residues long. Germline CDR1 LNHDA, CDR2 SQIVND (reference sequence). CDR3 DNA: TGTGCCAGTCCCCGGGACAGGTGCCCAACTAATGAAAAACTGTTTTTT. This codes for CASPRDRCPTNEKLFF.

J is TRBJ1-2 and V is TRBV4-2; the D gene is possibly TRBD1 (5 bases). Germline-derived CDR1 and CDR2 are LGHNA and YNFKEQ. The ends were cut back, 2 bases at V and 0 bases at J, with 10 bases in the middle. The CDR3 loop spans 15 amino acids. CDR3 sequence reads: CASSQSTVTNYGYTF. Here the CDR3 DNA reads TGTGCCAGCAGCCAATCGACAGTGACTAACTATGGCTACACCTTC.

The table lists this clone with a count of one. The chain links TRBV2 to TRBJ2-7; possible D gene TRBD1, 6 bases. Germline assignment: CDR1 SNHLY and CDR2 FYNNEI. Trimming shortened V by 8 bases and J by 4 bases, and 21 bases separated the two germline ends. This CDR3 comprises 15 residues. The CDR3 here is CASRSPGQGLYEQYF. Here the CDR3 DNA reads TGTGCCAGCCGATCCCCGGGGCAGGGGTTATACGAGCAGTACTTC. Filled out from reference TRBV2 and TRBJ2-7, the complete variable domain reads EPEVTQTPSHQVTQMGQEVILRCVPISNHLYFYWYRQILGQKVEFLVSFYNNEISEKSEIFDDQFSVERPDGSNFTLKIRSTKLEDSAMYFCASRSPGQGLYEQYFGPGTRLTVT.

Of note for this clone: Germline and junction disagree at one end, which may indicate a read error. The rearrangement uses TRBV7-9 and TRBJ2-1, with 9 bases lining up with TRBD1. The CDR3 covers 15 residues. The V gene's germline CDR1 is SEHNR and CDR2 FQNEAQ (reference sequence). CDR3 protein: CSSSLSRDRVDEQFF. The CDR3 region has the DNA TGTTCCAGCAGCTTGTCTAGGGACAGGGTCGATGAGCAGTTCTTC.

In DNA, the CDR3 is TGCGCCAGCAGCTTGGCCGGAGAGCCCCAGAACTATGGCTACACCTTC. Translating gives CASSLAGEPQNYGYTF. This chain links TRBV5-1 with TRBJ1-2, with D unresolved. Germline CDR1 is SGHRS and CDR2 is YFSETQ. V was trimmed by 0 bases and J by 2 bases, leaving 14 bases between them. The CDR3 totals 16 residues.

V is TRBV27 and J is TRBJ2-7, with D possibly TRBD2 on 6 matching bases. The CDR3 extends over 18 amino acids. Germline CDR1 reads MNHEY; CDR2 reads SMNVEV (reference sequence). V gave up 3 bases and J gave up 2 bases, with 23 bases separating them. The CDR3 DNA sequence: TGTGCCAGCAGTTTTGTATCACCGTCCGGGACTGCCACCTACGAGCAGTACTTC. It is translated as CASSFVSPSGTATYEQYF.

The chain has TRBV19 and TRBJ1-2; 10 bases map to TRBD1. Germline V gene lookup returns CDR1 LNHDA and CDR2 SQIVND (reference sequence). The V gene end was trimmed by 2 bases and the J gene end by 7 bases; junction bases not matched to a gene: 7. The CDR3 totals 15 residues. CDR3 residues: CASSIKGQGSIGYTF. CDR3 in DNA: TGTGCCAGTAGTATAAAGGGACAGGGGTCCATTGGCTACACCTTC.

The chain joins TRBV2 to TRBJ1-5; D unresolved. The CDR3 covers 14 residues. Per germline, CDR1 SNHLY and CDR2 FYNNEI. Trimming stripped 6 bases from V and 1 base from J, with 10 bases between. The CDR3 here is CASRPGGSNQPQHF. DNA for the CDR3: TGTGCCAGCAGACCTGGAGGGAGCAATCAGCCCCAGCATTTT.

The chain joins TRBV27 to TRBJ2-2; 10 nucleotides match TRBD2. Germline CDR1 reads MNHEY; CDR2 reads SMNVEV (reference sequence). Trimming took 5 bases from V and 7 from J; bases not matched to a gene: 10. The CDR3 has 16 residues. CDR3 sequence reads: CASSPIAGGYFGELFF. For the CDR3, the DNA is TGTGCCAGCAGTCCTATAGCGGGGGGTTATTTCGGGGAGCTGTTTTTT.

This rearrangement joins TRBV2 to TRBJ2-7; TRBD2 matches at 12 bases. Trimming took 4 bases from V and 4 from J; bases not matched to a gene: 11. The CDR3 covers 17 residues. From germline, CDR1 is SNHLY and CDR2 FYNNEI. This CDR3 reads CASSGRTSGGPGYEQYF. The CDR3 DNA follows: TGTGCCAGCAGTGGTAGAACTAGCGGGGGGCCGGGGTACGAGCAGTACTTC.